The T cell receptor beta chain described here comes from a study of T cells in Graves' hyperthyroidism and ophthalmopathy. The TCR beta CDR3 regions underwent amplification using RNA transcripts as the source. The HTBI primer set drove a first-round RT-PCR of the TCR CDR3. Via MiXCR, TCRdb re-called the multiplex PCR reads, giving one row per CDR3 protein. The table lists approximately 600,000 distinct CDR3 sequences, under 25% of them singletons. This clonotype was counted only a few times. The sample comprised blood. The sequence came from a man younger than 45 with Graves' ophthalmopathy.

CDR3 loop: CASSVGVAGGPDTQYF. The CDR3 DNA sequence: TGCGCCAGCAGCGTAGGGGTAGCGGGAGGGCCCGATACGCAGTATTTT. The chain combines TRBV5-1 with TRBJ2-3, with TRBD2 matching 11 bases. The trim removed 4 bases at V and 6 bases at J, leaving 10 bases unmatched. The CDR3 has 16 amino acids. CDR1 and CDR2 (germline): SGHRS, YFSETQ. Supplemented by reference TRBV5-1 and TRBJ2-3, the full variable domain reads KAGVTQTPRYLIKTRGQQVTLSCSPISGHRSVSWYQQTPGQGLQFLFEYFSETQRNKGNFPGRFSGRQFSNSRSEMNVSTLELGDSALYLCASSVGVAGGPDTQYFGPGTRLTVL.